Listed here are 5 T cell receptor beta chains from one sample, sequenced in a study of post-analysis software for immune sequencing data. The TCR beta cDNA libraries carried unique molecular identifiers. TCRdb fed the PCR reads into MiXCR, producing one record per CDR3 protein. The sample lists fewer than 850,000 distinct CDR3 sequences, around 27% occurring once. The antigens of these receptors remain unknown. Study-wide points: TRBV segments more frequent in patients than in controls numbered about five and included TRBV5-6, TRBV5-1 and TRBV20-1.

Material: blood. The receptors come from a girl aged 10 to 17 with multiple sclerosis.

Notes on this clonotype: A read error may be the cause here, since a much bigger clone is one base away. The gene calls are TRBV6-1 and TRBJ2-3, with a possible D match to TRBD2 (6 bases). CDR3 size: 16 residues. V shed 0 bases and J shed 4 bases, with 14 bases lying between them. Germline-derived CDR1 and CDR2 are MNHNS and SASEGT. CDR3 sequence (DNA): TGTGCCAGCAGTGAAGCGGGACGGGGAGGCGCAGATACGCAGTATTTT. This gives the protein CASSEAGRGGADTQYF.

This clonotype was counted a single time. In DNA, the CDR3 is TGTGCCAGCAGCGTCCGGGGGATTGCCGGGGAGCTGTTTTTT. Translating it yields CASSVRGIAGELFF. The J gene is TRBJ2-2, the V gene TRBV9; a weak D match, TRBD2 (6 bases). Per germline, CDR1 SGDLS and CDR2 YYNGEE. CDR3 length equals 14 residues. Trimming cost V 2 bases and J 6 bases, with 11 bases left between them.

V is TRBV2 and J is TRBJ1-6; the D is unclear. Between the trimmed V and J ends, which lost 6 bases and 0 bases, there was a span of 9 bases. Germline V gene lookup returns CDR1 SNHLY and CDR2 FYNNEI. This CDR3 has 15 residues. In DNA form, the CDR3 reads TGTGCCAGCAGGGGGATCCCCTCCTATAATTCACCCCTCCACTTT. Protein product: CASRGIPSYNSPLHF.

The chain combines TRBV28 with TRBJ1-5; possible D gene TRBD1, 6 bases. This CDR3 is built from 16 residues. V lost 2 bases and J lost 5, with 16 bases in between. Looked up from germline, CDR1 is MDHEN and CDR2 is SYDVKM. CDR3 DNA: TGTGCCAGCAGTTTAAATGTTTGGAGGGGGTATCAGCCCCAGCATTTT. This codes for CASSLNVWRGYQPQHF.

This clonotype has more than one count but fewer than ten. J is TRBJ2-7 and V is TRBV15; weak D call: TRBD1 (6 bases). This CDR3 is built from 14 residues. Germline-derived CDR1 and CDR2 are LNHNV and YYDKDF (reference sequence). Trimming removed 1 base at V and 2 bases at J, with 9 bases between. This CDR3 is CATSRAPGAYEQYF. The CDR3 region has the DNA TGTGCCACCAGCAGAGCTCCAGGGGCCTACGAGCAGTACTTC.